Following are 15 T cell receptor beta chains from one sample sequenced in a study of glioma-infiltrating T cells. The iRepertoire nested amplicon-rescue multiplex PCR amplified TCR alpha and beta CDR3s from RNA. TCRdb reprocessed the multiplex PCR reads with MiXCR, giving one entry per CDR3 protein. The top ten hold roughly 15% of the sample, which has roughly 120,000 distinct CDR3 sequences, around 23% seen once. The sample taken for sequencing was glioma tissue, nonneoplastic brain tissue, or PBMCs (not recorded which). The receptors derive from a human donor with low-grade glioma or glioblastoma, undergoing nonglioma brain surgery, or in good health (not recorded which).

The sample holds many counts of this clonotype. The V gene is TRBV7-2, the J gene TRBJ2-4; TRBD2 matches at 7 bases. The CDR3 covers 13 residues. Per germline, CDR1 SGHTA and CDR2 FQGNSA. The V gene end was trimmed by 5 bases and the J gene end by 6 bases; junction bases not matched to a gene: 4. CDR3 coding DNA: TGTGCCAGCAGCCCTGGGGGGGGAAACATTCAGTACTTC. It yields the protein CASSPGGGNIQYF.

This clonotype was recorded many times. This chain joins TRBV27 and TRBJ1-1; D is perhaps TRBD1 (6 bases). Trimming took 3 bases from V and 2 from J, leaving 7 bases between them. Germline V CDR1 and CDR2: MNHEY, SMNVEV (reference sequence). The CDR3 is made up of 13 amino acids. Written as DNA, the CDR3 is TGTGCCAGCAGTTTGACAGGTAACACTGAAGCTTTCTTT. It yields the protein CASSLTGNTEAFF.

This clonotype was seen a handful of times. This chain joins TRBV4-1 and TRBJ1-6, with D unclear. Trimming shortened V by 0 bases and J by 7 bases, and 10 bases separated the two germline ends. From germline, CDR1 is MGHRA and CDR2 YSYEKL. This CDR3 comprises 15 residues. CDR3 coding DNA: TGCGCCAGCAGCCAAGAAGGGCCAGCCAATTCACCCCTCCACTTT. Translation: CASSQEGPANSPLHF.

This clonotype has just a few counts. One base away lies a much larger clone, so this may be a sequencing read error. V usage is TRBV7-2 and J usage is TRBJ1-5; D is undetermined. The CDR3 covers 15 residues. The germline V gene encodes CDR1 SGHTA and CDR2 FQGNSA. Written as DNA, the CDR3 is TGTGCCAGCAGCTTAGGGAGCTATAGCAATCAGCCCCAGCGTTTT. Translating gives CASSLGSYSNQPQRF.

A word on this clonotype: Being one base from a much bigger clone, this may be a read error. J is TRBJ1-5 and V is TRBV3-1; tentatively, D is TRBD1 (5 bases). The CDR3 length is 15 residues. Germline V gene lookup returns CDR1 LGHDT and CDR2 YNNKEL (reference sequence). The CDR3 nucleotides read TGTGCCAGCAGCCTCAGGGAAATGGGCAATCAGCCCCAGAATTTT. Translated: CASSLREMGNQPQNF.

This clonotype was seen at least ten times. For the CDR3, the DNA is TGTGCCAGCAGCCAGACTAGCGGGAGAGACGAGCAGTTCTTC. This sequence encodes CASSQTSGRDEQFF. V usage is TRBV5-4 and J usage is TRBJ2-1, with 12 positions matching TRBD2. J was trimmed by 10 bases and V by 4 bases; bases with no gene match: 6. The CDR3 runs to 14 residues. Germline V gene sequence: CDR1 SGHNT, CDR2 YYREEE (reference sequence).

Of note for this clonotype: A much more abundant neighbour one base away suggests this may be a read error. V and J are TRBV18 and TRBJ2-1; maybe TRBD1 (6 bases). CDR3 length: 15 residues. In germline, CDR1 is KGHSH, CDR2 LQKENI. CDR3 region: CAGSPSARGNNEQFF. DNA for the CDR3: TGTGCCGGCTCACCATCTGCCAGGGGCAACAATGAGCAGTTCTTC.

This clonotype was counted between two and nine times. Being one base from a much bigger clone, this may be a read error. This chain uses TRBV7-2 with TRBJ2-3, with a tentative D call TRBD1 (6 bases). Germline-derived CDR1 and CDR2 are SGHTA and FQGNSA. The CDR3 runs 14 residues. V lost 8 bases to trimming and J lost 1 base, with 13 bases between them. DNA for the CDR3: TGTGCCAGCCGCCCGGGACATGGCACAGATACGCAGTATTTT. Translation: CASRPGHGTDTQYF.

At least ten counts were recorded for this clonotype. The chain couples TRBV4-1 to TRBJ1-1, with D perhaps matching TRBD1 (6 bases). CDR3 length: 15 amino acids. Germline CDR1 and CDR2: MGHRA and YSYEKL. V was trimmed by 1 base and J by 3 bases, leaving 12 bases between them. This CDR3 is CASSQARQADTEAFF. The CDR3 coding sequence is TGCGCCAGCAGCCAAGCCCGACAGGCTGACACTGAAGCTTTCTTT.

This clonotype was recorded a few times. J is TRBJ2-7 and V is TRBV4-1; no clear D gene. The CDR3 has 17 amino acids. V dropped 0 bases and J dropped 1 base, with 16 bases sitting between them. CDR1 and CDR2 (germline): MGHRA, YSYEKL. The CDR3 DNA reads as TGCGCCAGCAGCCAAGATTACCGGCGGCACTTTTCCTACGAGCAGTACTTC. This gives the protein CASSQDYRRHFSYEQYF.

The V and J genes are TRBV29-1 and TRBJ2-2; D perhaps matches TRBD1 (5 bases). Germline CDR1 SQVTM, CDR2 ANQGSEA. This CDR3 is built from 13 residues. The V end was cut by 5 bases, the J end by 3 bases, with 10 bases between. CDR3 amino acids: CSVTTGDTGELFF. CDR3 DNA: TGCAGCGTTACTACAGGTGACACCGGGGAGCTGTTTTTT.

This clonotype was counted many times. This chain connects TRBV6-1 to TRBJ2-1; D ambiguous. The germline gives CDR1 MNHNS, CDR2 SASEGT. The V end lost 3 bases, the J end lost 2 bases, and 8 bases lay between the germline ends. This CDR3 is 14 amino acids long. CDR3 loop: CASSEATPYNEQFF. The CDR3 bases are TGTGCCAGCAGTGAGGCGACCCCCTACAATGAGCAGTTCTTC.

This clonotype was picked up many times. The gene calls are TRBV3-1 and TRBJ2-5; 7 bases match TRBD1. Germline CDR1 LGHDT, CDR2 YNNKEL (reference sequence). This CDR3 has 14 amino acids. V lost 0 bases, J lost 4 bases, and 2 bases stayed unmatched. CDR3 DNA sequence: TGTGCCAGCAGCCAAGAGGGACAGCTAGAGACCCAGTACTTC. Amino acids: CASSQEGQLETQYF.

This clonotype was picked up many times. The J gene is TRBJ1-1, the V gene TRBV7-9; TRBD1 matches 9 bases. Looked up from germline, CDR1 is SEHNR and CDR2 is FQNEAQ (reference sequence). The CDR3 length is 14 residues. J gave up 1 base and V 7 bases, and 4 bases lay outside the gene matches. The CDR3: CASKRGQGNTEAFF. The CDR3 coding sequence is TGTGCCAGCAAACGGGGACAGGGGAACACTGAAGCTTTCTTT. Variable domain in full (rest from reference TRBV7-9 and TRBJ1-1): DTGVSQNPRHKITKRGQNVTFRCDPISEHNRLYWYRQTLGQGPEFLTYFQNEAQLEKSRLLSDRFSAERPKGSFSTLEIQRTEQGDSAMYLCASKRGQGNTEAFFGQGTRLTVV.

The chain joins TRBV20-1 to TRBJ2-2, with 9 nucleotides matching TRBD2. The CDR3 length is 13 residues. Germline V gene data show CDR1 as DFQATT and CDR2 as SNEGSKA (reference sequence). This chain's CDR3 is CIAPGTSFWELFF. CDR3 DNA sequence: TGCATTGCCCCCGGGACTAGCTTCTGGGAGCTGTTTTTT.